The T cell receptor (beta chain) described here comes from a study of CD8 T cells in Susac syndrome. Study in general: About 6 sequenced Susac syndrome patients had clinically active disease, while eight or nine were in remission. Susac syndrome patients were untreated, on corticosteroids with some adding intravenous immunoglobulin, or on intravenous immunoglobulin only.

High-throughput TCR beta sequencing covered peripheral CD8+ and CD4+ T cells. This CDR3 contains 13 residues. Germline CDR1 DFQATT, CDR2 SNEGSKA (reference sequence). Trimming removed 4 bases at V and 3 bases at J, with 10 bases between. Random-hexamer reverse transcription was applied to about 0.45 to 1 ug RNA. TCRdb re-analysed the immunoSEQ multiplex PCR reads in MiXCR, keeping a single row per CDR3 protein. The table shows some 160,000 distinct CDR3 sequences, with 90% to 95% occurring only once. This chain uses TRBV20-1 with TRBJ1-5, with TRBD1 as a possible D gene (5 bases). The TCR was taken from a human donor with Susac syndrome. Sequencing used CD4+ T cells from PBMCs. The CDR3 spells CSATGRDNQPQHF. Written as DNA, the CDR3 is TGCAGTGCTACAGGGAGGGACAATCAGCCCCAGCATTTT.